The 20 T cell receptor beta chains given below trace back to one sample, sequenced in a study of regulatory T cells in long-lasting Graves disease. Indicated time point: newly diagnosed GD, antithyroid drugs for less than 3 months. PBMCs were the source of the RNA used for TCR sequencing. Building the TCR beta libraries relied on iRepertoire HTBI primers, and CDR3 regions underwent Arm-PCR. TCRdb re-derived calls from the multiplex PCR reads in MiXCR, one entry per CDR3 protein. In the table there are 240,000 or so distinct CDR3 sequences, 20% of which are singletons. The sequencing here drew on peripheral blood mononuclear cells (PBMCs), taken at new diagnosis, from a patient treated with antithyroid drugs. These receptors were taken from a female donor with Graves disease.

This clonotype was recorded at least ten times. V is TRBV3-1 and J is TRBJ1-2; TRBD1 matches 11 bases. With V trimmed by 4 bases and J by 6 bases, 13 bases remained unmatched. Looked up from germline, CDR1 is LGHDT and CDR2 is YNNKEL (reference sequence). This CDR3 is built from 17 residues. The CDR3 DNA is TGTGCCAGCAGCCCAAGATCCGGGACAGGGGGAATGAATGGCTACACCTTC. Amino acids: CASSPRSGTGGMNGYTF.

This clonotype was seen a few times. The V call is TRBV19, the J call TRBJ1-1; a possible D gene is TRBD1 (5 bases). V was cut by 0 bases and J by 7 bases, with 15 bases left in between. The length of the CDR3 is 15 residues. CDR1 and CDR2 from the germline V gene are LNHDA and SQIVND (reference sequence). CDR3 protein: CASSIDGGGWREAFF. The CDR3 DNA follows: TGTGCCAGTAGTATAGATGGCGGGGGATGGCGTGAAGCTTTCTTT.

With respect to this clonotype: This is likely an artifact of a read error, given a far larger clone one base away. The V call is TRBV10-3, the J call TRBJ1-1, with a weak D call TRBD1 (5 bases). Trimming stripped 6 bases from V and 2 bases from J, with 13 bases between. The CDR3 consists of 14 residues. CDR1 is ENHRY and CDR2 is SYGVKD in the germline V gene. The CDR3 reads CAISPWGGNTEAFF. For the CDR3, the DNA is TGTGCCATCAGCCCCTGGGGCGGAAACACTGAAGCTTTCTTT.

As DNA, the CDR3 is TGCAGTGCTAGAGAGGGCCGTAGTCGTAGTTCTGAAGCTTTCTTT. It translates to CSAREGRSRSSEAFF. The V and J genes are TRBV20-1 and TRBJ1-1; no firm D call. Trimming took off 0 bases at V and 6 bases at J, with 17 bases between the two ends. The CDR3 loop spans 15 amino acids. CDR1 is DFQATT and CDR2 is SNEGSKA in the germline V gene (reference sequence).

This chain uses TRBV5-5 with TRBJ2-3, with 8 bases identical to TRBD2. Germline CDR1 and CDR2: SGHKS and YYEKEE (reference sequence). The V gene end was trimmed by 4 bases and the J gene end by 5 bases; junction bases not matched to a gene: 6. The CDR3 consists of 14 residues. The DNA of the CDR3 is TGTGCCAGCAGCCGGACTAGCAGGAAAGATACGCAGTATTTT. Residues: CASSRTSRKDTQYF.

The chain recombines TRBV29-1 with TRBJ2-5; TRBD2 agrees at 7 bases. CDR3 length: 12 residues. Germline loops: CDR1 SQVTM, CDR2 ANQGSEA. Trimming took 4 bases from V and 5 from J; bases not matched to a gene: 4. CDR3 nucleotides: TGCAGCGTTGTCTCGGGAGGTGAGACCCAGTACTTC. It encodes CSVVSGGETQYF.

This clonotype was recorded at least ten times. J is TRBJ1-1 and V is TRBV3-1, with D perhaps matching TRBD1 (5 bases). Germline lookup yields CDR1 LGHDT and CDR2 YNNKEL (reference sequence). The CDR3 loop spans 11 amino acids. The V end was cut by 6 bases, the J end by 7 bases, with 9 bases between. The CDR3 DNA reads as TGTGCCAGCAGAGACGACAGTGAAGCTTTCTTT. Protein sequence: CASRDDSEAFF.

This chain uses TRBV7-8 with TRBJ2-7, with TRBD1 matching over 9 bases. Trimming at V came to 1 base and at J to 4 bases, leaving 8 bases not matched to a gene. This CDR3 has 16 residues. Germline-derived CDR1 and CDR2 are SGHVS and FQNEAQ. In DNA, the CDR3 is TGTGCCAGCAGCTTAGAACAGGGGGCGGAAGGGTACGAGCAGTACTTC. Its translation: CASSLEQGAEGYEQYF. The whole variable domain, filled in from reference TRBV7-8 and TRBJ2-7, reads GAGVSQSPRYKVAKRGQDVALRCDPISGHVSLFWYQQALGQGPEFLTYFQNEAQLDKSGLPSDRFFAERPEGSVSTLKIQRTQQEDSAVYLCASSLEQGAEGYEQYFGPGTRLTVT.

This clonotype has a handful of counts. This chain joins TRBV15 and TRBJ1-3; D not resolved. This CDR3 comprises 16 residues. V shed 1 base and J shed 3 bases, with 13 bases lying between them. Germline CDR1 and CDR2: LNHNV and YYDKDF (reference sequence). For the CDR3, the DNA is TGTGCCACCAGCAGAGTAGGGTTTGACGGTGGAAACACCATATATTTT. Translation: CATSRVGFDGGNTIYF.

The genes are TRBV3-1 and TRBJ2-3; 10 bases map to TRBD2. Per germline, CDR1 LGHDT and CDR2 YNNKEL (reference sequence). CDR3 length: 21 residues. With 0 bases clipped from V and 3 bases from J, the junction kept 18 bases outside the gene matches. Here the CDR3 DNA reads TGTGCCAGCAGCCAAGATTTCTTTCCTGCGAAAGCGGGGGGGAAGACAGATACGCAGTATTTT. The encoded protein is CASSQDFFPAKAGGKTDTQYF.

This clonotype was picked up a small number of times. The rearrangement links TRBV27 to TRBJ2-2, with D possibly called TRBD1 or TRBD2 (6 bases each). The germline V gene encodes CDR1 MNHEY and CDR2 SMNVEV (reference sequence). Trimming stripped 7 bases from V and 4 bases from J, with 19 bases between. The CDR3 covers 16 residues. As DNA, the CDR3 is TGTGCCAGCACCCCAACAGGGACTGTTACCACCGGGGAGCTGTTTTTT. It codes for CASTPTGTVTTGELFF.

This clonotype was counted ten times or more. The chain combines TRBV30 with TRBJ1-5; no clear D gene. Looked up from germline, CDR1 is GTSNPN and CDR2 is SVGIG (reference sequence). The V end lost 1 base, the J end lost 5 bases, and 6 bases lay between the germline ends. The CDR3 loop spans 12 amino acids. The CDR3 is CAWSDGHQPQHF. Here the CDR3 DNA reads TGTGCCTGGAGTGACGGGCATCAGCCCCAGCATTTT.

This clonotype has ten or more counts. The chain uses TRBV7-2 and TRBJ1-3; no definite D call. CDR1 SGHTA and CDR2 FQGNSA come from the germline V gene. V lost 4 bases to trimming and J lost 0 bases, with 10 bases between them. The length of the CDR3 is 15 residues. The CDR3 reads CASSWPPGSGNTIYF. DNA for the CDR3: TGTGCCAGCAGCTGGCCCCCAGGCTCTGGAAACACCATATATTTT.

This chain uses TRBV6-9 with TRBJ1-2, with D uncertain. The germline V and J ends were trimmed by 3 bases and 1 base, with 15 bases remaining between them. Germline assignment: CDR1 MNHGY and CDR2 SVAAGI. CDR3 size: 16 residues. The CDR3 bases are TGTGCCAGCAGTTACTTAGTACCCGAGGGTAACTATGGCTACACCTTC. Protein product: CASSYLVPEGNYGYTF.

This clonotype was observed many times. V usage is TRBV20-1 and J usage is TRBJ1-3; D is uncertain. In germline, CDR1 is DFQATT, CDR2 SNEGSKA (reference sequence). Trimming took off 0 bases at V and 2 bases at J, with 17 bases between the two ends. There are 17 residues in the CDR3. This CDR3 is CSARDLSLGETGNTIYF. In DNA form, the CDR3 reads TGCAGTGCTAGAGATCTTAGCCTTGGAGAGACTGGAAACACCATATATTTT.

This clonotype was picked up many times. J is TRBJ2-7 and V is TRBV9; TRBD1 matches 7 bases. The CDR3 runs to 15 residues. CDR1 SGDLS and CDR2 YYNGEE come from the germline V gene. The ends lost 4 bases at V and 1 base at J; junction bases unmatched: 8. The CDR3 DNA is TGTGCCAGCAGCTTGACGGGACAGAAGTCCTACGAGCAGTACTTC. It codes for CASSLTGQKSYEQYF.

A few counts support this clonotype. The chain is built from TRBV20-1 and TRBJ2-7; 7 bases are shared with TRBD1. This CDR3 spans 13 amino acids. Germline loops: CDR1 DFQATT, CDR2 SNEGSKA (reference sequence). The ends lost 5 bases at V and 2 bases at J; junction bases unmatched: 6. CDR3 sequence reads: CSAATGTAYEQYF. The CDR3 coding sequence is TGCAGTGCTGCCACCGGGACAGCCTACGAGCAGTACTTC.

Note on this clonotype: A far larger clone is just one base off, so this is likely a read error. The CDR3 coding sequence is TGTGCCAGCAGCAGAGGTCTGGGGCAGGGAGAGACCCAGTACTTC. Protein: CASSRGLGQGETQYF. The genes are TRBV7-9 and TRBJ2-5, with D tentatively TRBD1 (5 bases). This CDR3 is 15 amino acids long. Germline loops: CDR1 SEHNR, CDR2 FQNEAQ (reference sequence). Trimming left V 5 bases short and J 4 bases short, with 17 bases between. The whole variable domain, remainder taken from reference TRBV7-9 and TRBJ2-5, is DTGVSQNPRHKITKRGQNVTFRCDPISEHNRLYWYRQTLGQGPEFLTYFQNEAQLEKSRLLSDRFSAERPKGSFSTLEIQRTEQGDSAMYLCASSRGLGQGETQYFGPGTRLLVL.

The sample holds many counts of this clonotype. CDR3: CASSVSGLAGRGEQYF. CDR3 coding DNA: TGTGCCAGCAGCGTCTCGGGACTAGCGGGAAGGGGCGAGCAGTACTTC. This chain uses TRBV6-1 with TRBJ2-7; 13 nucleotides align to TRBD2. V lost 6 bases and J lost 6; bases outside the gene matches: 11. Germline lookup yields CDR1 MNHNS and CDR2 SASEGT. CDR3 length: 16 residues.

The CDR3 DNA sequence: TGCAGTGCTATATCAGGACAGGGCCATCAGCCCCAGCATTTT. This gives the protein CSAISGQGHQPQHF. V is TRBV20-1 and J is TRBJ1-5; 8 positions match TRBD1. This CDR3 comprises 14 residues. V was clipped by 4 bases and J by 5 bases; unmatched bases: 7. The germline V gene encodes CDR1 DFQATT and CDR2 SNEGSKA (reference sequence).